Shown below are 31 T cell receptor beta chains from a single sample sequenced in a study of blood T cells in healthy people across ages. With a J-beta primer mix and a sample-barcoded 5' primer, a second PCR ran about 7 to 12 cycles. TCRdb redid the calling of the 5' RACE reads with MiXCR, one entry per CDR3 protein. The data contain approximately 770,000 distinct CDR3 sequences, 55% to 75% of them singletons. Sequencing input: blood. Every receptor here comes from a young man in good health.

The chain has TRBV20-1 and TRBJ2-2; D possibly corresponds to TRBD2 (5 bases). The CDR3 totals 16 residues. Between the trimmed V and J ends, which lost 0 bases and 4 bases, there was a span of 15 bases. Per germline, CDR1 DFQATT and CDR2 SNEGSKA (reference sequence). CDR3 sequence (DNA): TGCAGTGCTAGAGATGGGCGGGTGCATCCCACCGGGGAGCTGTTTTTT. Protein product: CSARDGRVHPTGELFF.

The gene calls are TRBV9 and TRBJ2-4, with 11 bases identical to TRBD2. Germline CDR1 and CDR2: SGDLS and YYNGEE. Trimming took 5 bases from V and 3 from J; bases not matched to a gene: 7. The CDR3 length is 16 residues. CDR3 nucleotide sequence: TGTGCCAGCAGTTCTGGACTAGCGGGTAACAAAAACATTCAGTACTTC. Amino acid sequence: CASSSGLAGNKNIQYF.

CDR3 residues: CASSQLAGTSGRPFYEQYF. In DNA form, the CDR3 reads TGTGCCAGCAGCCAATTAGCCGGGACTAGCGGGAGGCCTTTCTACGAGCAGTACTTC. The rearrangement joins TRBV4-2 to TRBJ2-7; 15 nucleotides agree with TRBD2. This CDR3 has 19 amino acids. V trimming: 2 bases; J trimming: 3 bases; junction bases outside the gene matches: 11. The germline gives CDR1 LGHNA, CDR2 YNFKEQ.

The chain employs TRBV20-1 and TRBJ2-3, with no clear D. CDR3 length: 13 residues. Trimming left V 7 bases short and J 6 bases short, with 17 bases between. Germline V lookup: CDR1 DFQATT, CDR2 SNEGSKA (reference sequence). As DNA, the CDR3 is TGCAGTGGCTATACGGTCGGCCGGGATACGCAGTATTTT. Amino acid sequence: CSGYTVGRDTQYF.

The CDR3 here is CASTRTRLAGTDTQYF. The CDR3 DNA follows: TGTGCCAGCACCCGGACCAGGCTAGCGGGCACAGATACGCAGTATTTT. The chain joins TRBV5-6 to TRBJ2-3; 7 bases are shared with TRBD2. The CDR3 is 16 residues long. The trim removed 6 bases at V and 1 base at J, leaving 11 bases unmatched. Germline V gene sequence: CDR1 SGHDT, CDR2 YYEEEE. Supplemented by reference TRBV5-6 and TRBJ2-3, the full variable domain reads DAGVTQSPTHLIKTRGQQVTLRCSPKSGHDTVSWYQQALGQGPQFIFQYYEEEERQRGNFPDRFSGHQFPNYSSELNVNALLLGDSALYLCASTRTRLAGTDTQYFGPGTRLTVL.

This chain joins TRBV20-1 and TRBJ1-1; no definite D call. Germline V gene data show CDR1 as DFQATT and CDR2 as SNEGSKA (reference sequence). The CDR3 is made up of 12 amino acids. V lost 3 bases and J 2 bases, leaving 7 bases between the germline ends. CDR3 DNA: TGCAGTGCTAGCAGCACTAACACTGAAGCTTTCTTT. It specifies CSASSTNTEAFF.

The chain joins TRBV5-3 to TRBJ2-5; D possibly corresponds to TRBD2 (6 bases). TRBV5-3 is treated as an ORF (open reading frame) with a function not yet certain. Trimming took 1 base from V and 5 from J, leaving 12 bases between them. The CDR3 extends over 14 amino acids. DNA of the CDR3: TGTGCCAGAAGCTTGACCAGCCGGGAGGAGACCCAGTACTTC. Protein sequence: CARSLTSREETQYF.

This chain connects TRBV20-1 to TRBJ2-5, with 12 bases that match TRBD2. Germline V gives CDR1 DFQATT, CDR2 SNEGSKA (reference sequence). V trimming: 6 bases; J trimming: 4 bases; junction bases outside the gene matches: 6. This CDR3 spans 14 amino acids. CDR3 coding DNA: TGCAGTGCAAGGACTAGCGGGGCGGGAGAGACCCAGTACTTC. It specifies CSARTSGAGETQYF.

CDR3 region: CASSLGNWNTGELFF. In nucleotides, the CDR3 is TGTGCCAGCAGCCTCGGGAACTGGAACACCGGGGAGCTGTTTTTT. The V gene is TRBV7-2, the J gene TRBJ2-2, with a tentative D call TRBD2 (5 bases). CDR1 SGHTA and CDR2 FQGNSA come from the germline V gene. V lost 5 bases and J 1 base, leaving 11 bases between the germline ends. The CDR3 has 15 amino acids.

As regards this clonotype: The junction shows a germline mismatch at one end, possibly a read error. The chain carries TRBV2 and TRBJ2-1; 7 positions match TRBD2. The CDR3 contains 14 residues. Germline CDR1 is SNHLY and CDR2 is FYNNEI. DNA for the CDR3: TGTGTCAGCAGTGTACGGGAGGCCTACAATGAGCAGTTCTTC. It is translated as CVSSVREAYNEQFF.

V is TRBV6-6 and J is TRBJ2-5; no reliable D call. The CDR3 totals 15 residues. Per germline, CDR1 MNHNY and CDR2 SVGAGI (reference sequence). Trimming stripped 8 bases from V and 1 base from J, with 17 bases between. The DNA of the CDR3 is TGTGCCAGCCAACGCGAGAGGCGGATCCAAGAGACCCAGTACTTC. Translation: CASQRERRIQETQYF.

In nucleotides, the CDR3 is TGTGCCAGCTCGAAGGAAGCGGGAGGTCCTTACGAGCAGTACTTC. Its translation is CASSKEAGGPYEQYF. The chain couples TRBV18 to TRBJ2-7; 9 positions match TRBD2. J was trimmed by 4 bases and V by 6 bases; bases with no gene match: 10. The CDR3 runs to 15 residues. Looked up from germline, CDR1 is KGHSH and CDR2 is LQKENI.

This clonotype was counted many times. This chain joins TRBV20-1 and TRBJ2-5; 8 bases are a match to TRBD2. The CDR3 has 19 residues. J gave up 1 base and V 7 bases, and 23 bases lay outside the gene matches. CDR1 and CDR2 (germline): DFQATT, SNEGSKA (reference sequence). CDR3 DNA sequence: TGCAGTGTTAAAGATCTAGCGGGTCCTCAGACAGTGCCCCAAGAGACCCAGTACTTC. This gives the protein CSVKDLAGPQTVPQETQYF.

The rearrangement uses TRBV10-3 and TRBJ2-5; D is unresolved. Trimming cost V 6 bases and J 1 base, with 15 bases left between them. Germline values: CDR1 ENHRY, CDR2 SYGVKD. The CDR3 is 15 residues long. CDR3 sequence: CAIREPTMGQETQYF. The CDR3 DNA is TGTGCCATCAGGGAACCTACGATGGGCCAAGAGACCCAGTACTTC.

The chain employs TRBV7-2 and TRBJ2-1; TRBD1 might be the D (5 bases). Germline V gene data show CDR1 as SGHTA and CDR2 as FQGNSA. Trimming shortened V by 4 bases and J by 9 bases, and 10 bases separated the two germline ends. The CDR3 totals 12 residues. The CDR3 nucleotides are TGTGCCAGCAGCTCCGTGGACACTGAGCAGTTCTTC. Amino acid sequence: CASSSVDTEQFF.

This clonotype was recorded at least ten times. The V call is TRBV6-1, the J call TRBJ2-7; no reliable D call. The germline gives CDR1 MNHNS, CDR2 SASEGT. This CDR3 is built from 15 residues. Trimming took 4 bases from V and 0 from J, leaving 13 bases between them. CDR3 in DNA: TGTGCCAGCAGTGGGAGCCTTGAAAGCTCCTACGAGCAGTACTTC. Amino acid sequence: CASSGSLESSYEQYF.

The V and J genes are TRBV6-2 or TRBV6-3 and TRBJ1-5; D is unresolved. CDR3 length: 14 residues. CDR1 is MNHEY, CDR2 SVGEGT, per germline. V gave up 7 bases and J gave up 5 bases, with 15 bases separating them. CDR3 amino acids: CASTYSGRDQPQHF. The CDR3 coding sequence is TGTGCCAGCACCTACAGTGGCAGAGATCAGCCCCAGCATTTT.

The V gene is TRBV13, the J gene TRBJ2-7, with D tentatively TRBD1 or TRBD2 (5 bases each). Trimming removed 5 bases from V and 2 bases from J, with 19 bases in between. The CDR3 has 16 residues. Germline CDR1 reads PRHDT; CDR2 reads FYEKMQ (reference sequence). The CDR3 DNA sequence: TGTGCCAGCAGCATCCGGTACGGGACCGGGACCTACGAGCAGTACTTC. Translating it yields CASSIRYGTGTYEQYF.

The V call is TRBV10-3, the J call TRBJ2-5; possibly TRBD2 for D (6 bases). This CDR3 has 13 amino acids. Trimming left V 6 bases short and J 4 bases short, with 12 bases between. The germline gives CDR1 ENHRY, CDR2 SYGVKD. As DNA, the CDR3 is TGTGCCATCAGCCTAGTGGGGGGAGAGACCCAGTACTTC. This encodes CAISLVGGETQYF.

V is TRBV6-2 or TRBV6-3 and J is TRBJ2-4; a possible D gene is TRBD1 (6 bases). The better agreement between TRBJ2-5 and the DNA end casts doubt on the J call. There are 13 residues in the CDR3. CDR1 is MNHEY, CDR2 SVGEGT, per germline. CDR3 sequence reads: CASSRTAVETQYF. The DNA for the CDR3 is TGTGCCAGCAGCCGGACAGCGGTCGAGACCCAGTACTTC.

This clonotype appeared a few times. The chain combines TRBV14 with TRBJ2-4; the D is unclear. The J call could be wrong; TRBJ2-5 is a better fit for the DNA end. This CDR3 region has 14 residues. CDR1 is SGHDN and CDR2 is FVKESK in the germline V gene. The CDR3 reads CASSQDSRPETQYF. CDR3 nucleotide sequence: TGTGCCAGCAGCCAAGATAGTCGACCGGAGACCCAGTACTTC.

The chain combines TRBV9 with TRBJ2-1; TRBD2 is a possible D gene (5 bases). Germline CDR1 reads SGDLS; CDR2 reads YYNGEE. The germline V and J ends were trimmed by 1 base and 2 bases, with 10 bases remaining between them. The CDR3 covers 15 residues. This CDR3 reads CASSVLTTTYNEQFF. Here the CDR3 DNA reads TGTGCCAGCAGCGTATTGACTACTACCTACAATGAGCAGTTCTTC.

The J gene is TRBJ1-2, the V gene TRBV7-2; D not certain. The germline CDR1 and CDR2 sequences are SGHTA and FQGNSA. The CDR3 sequence is 12 residues long. Trimming removed 2 bases from V and 7 bases from J, with 8 bases in between. CDR3 DNA: TGTGCCAGCAGCTTACCAGACTTTGGCTACACCTTC. This encodes CASSLPDFGYTF.

The rearrangement joins TRBV6-5 to TRBJ2-4, with 11 bases aligning to TRBD2. The J call is doubtful: the DNA matches TRBJ2-7 better. Germline CDR1 reads MNHEY; CDR2 reads SVGAGI. The CDR3 has 15 residues. The CDR3 region is CASRPTSGRLNEQYF. The CDR3 coding sequence is TGTGCCAGCAGACCTACTAGCGGGAGATTGAACGAGCAGTACTTC.

The chain is built from TRBV7-2 and TRBJ2-3; TRBD2 matches at 9 bases. CDR1 and CDR2 (germline): SGHTA, FQGNSA. Losses at the gene ends were 7 bases for V and 3 bases for J; bases not matched to a gene: 8. The CDR3 runs to 15 residues. The CDR3 sequence is CASTPGGRGTDTQYF. Here the CDR3 DNA reads TGTGCCAGCACCCCTGGCGGGAGGGGAACAGATACGCAGTATTTT.

This clonotype was seen more than once but under ten times. This chain uses TRBV20-1 with TRBJ2-1; no clear D gene. Germline loops: CDR1 DFQATT, CDR2 SNEGSKA (reference sequence). Trimming shortened V by 1 base and J by 6 bases, and 10 bases separated the two germline ends. The CDR3 is 13 residues long. The CDR3 reads CSARGGSGNEQFF. The CDR3, as DNA: TGCAGTGCTAGAGGTGGGTCGGGCAATGAGCAGTTCTTC.

The gene calls are TRBV20-1 and TRBJ2-3, with 7 bases that match TRBD1. The ends lost 2 bases at V and 0 bases at J; junction bases unmatched: 8. Germline V gene sequence: CDR1 DFQATT, CDR2 SNEGSKA (reference sequence). The CDR3 is made up of 16 amino acids. CDR3 region: CSARRRTGDSTDTQYF. For the CDR3, the DNA is TGCAGTGCTAGACGGAGGACAGGAGATAGCACAGATACGCAGTATTTT.

The table lists this clonotype with a few counts. The genes are TRBV20-1 and TRBJ2-5; D gene ambiguous. Germline-derived CDR1 and CDR2 are DFQATT and SNEGSKA (reference sequence). The germline V and J ends were trimmed by 0 bases and 4 bases, with 9 bases remaining between them. This CDR3 is 13 amino acids long. The CDR3 here is CSARDSALETQYF. The DNA for the CDR3 is TGCAGTGCTAGAGACTCCGCTCTAGAGACCCAGTACTTC.

With respect to this clonotype: A junction boundary mismatches the germline segment, possibly from a read error. J is TRBJ2-6 and V is TRBV12-3 or TRBV12-4; tentative D call: TRBD1 (6 bases). The CDR3 consists of 17 residues. CDR3 protein: CASSPNLPGVGANALTF. The CDR3 DNA follows: TGTGCCAGCAGTCCGAATCTCCCAGGGGTAGGGGCCAACGCCCTGACTTTC.

This clonotype showed up just a few times. The V and J genes are TRBV20-1 and TRBJ2-1, with D uncertain. The CDR3 is 13 residues long. Per germline, CDR1 DFQATT and CDR2 SNEGSKA (reference sequence). The CDR3 region is CRPRLTSNNEQFF. The CDR3 coding sequence is TGCAGGCCACGACTTACCTCGAACAATGAGCAGTTCTTC.

A single count supports this clonotype. The rearrangement links TRBV15 to TRBJ1-5; TRBD1 agrees at 7 bases. CDR1 LNHNV and CDR2 YYDKDF come from the germline V gene (reference sequence). This CDR3 is 15 amino acids long. The J segment lost 10 bases and the V segment lost 1 base, leaving 10 bases of the junction unmatched. The CDR3 protein is CATSRARQGSRPQHF. As DNA, the CDR3 is TGTGCCACCAGCAGAGCCAGACAGGGATCGCGCCCCCAGCATTTT.